This T cell receptor beta chain was sequenced in a study of CD8+ T cells in alopecia areata. Study observations and caveats: Against the mouse data, patients shared TCRs less clearly, possibly for HLA reasons.

cDNA serving as the sequencing template came from extracted, reverse transcribed RNA. Sequenced by immunoSEQ multiplex PCR; TCRdb stores in-frame clones only, minus some. The repertoire holds around 190,000 clones, 56% seen once, with roughly 5.3% in the top ten. With regard to this clone: What it binds is not known.

A FACSAria was used to sort CD4+ and CD8+ T cells. These cells came from PBMCs. The germline V gene has CDR1 GTSNPN and CDR2 SVGIG (reference sequence). V was pared by 0 bases and J by 0 bases, with 12 bases between. This CDR3 contains 16 residues. V and J are TRBV30 and TRBJ2-1; no reliable D call. Input material: CD8+ T cells sorted from blood. This clonotype was sampled from a human donor in good health. This chain's CDR3 is CAWSVGSSSSYNEQFF. The CDR3 bases are TGTGCCTGGAGTGTAGGAAGCAGTAGCTCCTACAATGAGCAGTTCTTC.